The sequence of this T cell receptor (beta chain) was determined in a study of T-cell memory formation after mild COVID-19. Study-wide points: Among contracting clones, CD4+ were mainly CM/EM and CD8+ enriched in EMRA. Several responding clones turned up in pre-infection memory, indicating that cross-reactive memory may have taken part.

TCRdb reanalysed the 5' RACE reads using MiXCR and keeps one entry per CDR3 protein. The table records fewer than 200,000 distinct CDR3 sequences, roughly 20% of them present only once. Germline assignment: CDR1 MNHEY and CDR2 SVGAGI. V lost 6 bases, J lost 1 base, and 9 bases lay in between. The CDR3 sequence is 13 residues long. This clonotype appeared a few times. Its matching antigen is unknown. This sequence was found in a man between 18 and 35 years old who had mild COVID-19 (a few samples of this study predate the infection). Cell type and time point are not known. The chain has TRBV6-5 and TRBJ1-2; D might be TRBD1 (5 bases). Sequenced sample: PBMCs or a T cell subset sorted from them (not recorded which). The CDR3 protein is CASRRDSNYGYTF. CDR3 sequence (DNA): TGTGCCAGCAGACGTGACAGTAACTATGGCTACACCTTC.